This T cell receptor (beta chain) was sequenced during a study of cytotoxic CD8 clonotypes in ibrutinib-treated CLL (dated by TCRdb to the early 2020s). Looking at the study overall: The cohort had ten to twelve relapsed/refractory and around 16 treatment-naive patients; approximately 18 were IGHV unmutated. Partial responses were observed in about 25 patients and complete responses in 2; after a median follow-up of around 68 months, remission was maintained in roughly 15 patients and progression was observed in approximately 12. Response samples were obtained after a median of about 13 months of treatment, with a range of roughly 6 to 36 months. Samples averaged approximately 240,000 productive templates and 90,000 to 100,000 productive rearrangements. Longitudinal samples were available for about 30% of the roughly 86 trial participants. Cryopreserved peripheral blood mononuclear cells were obtained before treatment, at response, and at either sustained remission or disease progression. All remission and progressive disease samples were collected while patients were still receiving ibrutinib. The paper as a whole reports these results and caveats: Sampling times were not matched between patients in sustained remission and patients whose disease was progressing, and lymph node repertoires were not examined. Public clonotypes were rare and either shrank or stayed stable during treatment, and the rise in clonality at ibrutinib response reflected expansion of private clonotypes. At ibrutinib response clonality went up, during sustained remission it held steady, and at progression it dropped back toward baseline. At baseline, clonality was higher than in age-matched healthy donors and showed a strong correlation with circulating CD8+ T-cell counts.

The time point label for this specimen denotes: approximately 25 months on ibrutinib. For TCR beta library preparation, approximately 2.2 micrograms of genomic DNA were isolated from cryopreserved PBMCs. Longitudinal blood samples from CLL patients on ibrutinib monotherapy were analyzed using high-throughput TCR beta sequencing. The patients were enrolled in a single-center, open-label phase 2 trial of ibrutinib monotherapy. The CDR3 covers 11 residues, taking in both the cysteine and the phenylalanine. CDR3 DNA only is kept here, 33 bases in frame from base 1. V loses 2 bases, J loses 5 bases, and the germline ends lie 7 bases apart. CDR1 and CDR2 (GTSNPN, SVGIG) derive from the germline V gene (reference sequence). A MiSeq instrument was used for deep resolution sequencing, which targeted depths ranging from 1 in 1 million up to 1 in 200,000 T cells, with coverage averaging 10x for each clonotype. The immunoSEQ hsTCRB Kit was used to generate TCR beta libraries. The authors' analysis ran thus. The data were analyzed with ImmunoSEQ Analyzer and ImmunoSEQ Data Assistant, and V, D and J gene assignments followed IMGT definitions. Clonality was computed as one minus normalized Shannon entropy of productive rearrangement frequencies, ranging from 0 to 1. Only overrepresented clonotypes making up at least 0.05% of the repertoire of each patient were included in the public clonotype analysis. Some twelve age-matched healthy donor repertoires from immuneACCESS were used as controls for clonality. TCRdb carries this immuneACCESS record with in-frame sequences only. Its versions omit some clonotypes, under half of them owing to an unresolved V gene in the studies checked, with the rest unexplained. For V, J and clone size, that table is used; D and trimming come from the DNA. The sample includes about 120,000 clones, with roughly 57% observed a single time. About 40% of the sample belongs to the ten largest clones.

There are a few counts of this clone. Its antigen has not been determined. Qualities for individual bases were not recorded, and no much larger clone is one base off. Other nucleotide sequences in the sample specify the same CDR3. The clonotype was recovered from a human donor with chronic lymphocytic leukemia. Sequenced here: PBMCs, sampled after 24 months of ibrutinib treatment. The receptor chain draws on TRBV30 and TRBJ2-7, with the D call perhaps TRBD1 or TRBD2, each one matching 6 bases. The DNA sequence is given as TGTGCCTGGAGTAGGGGGGACGAGCAGTACTTC. This encodes CAWSRGDEQYF.